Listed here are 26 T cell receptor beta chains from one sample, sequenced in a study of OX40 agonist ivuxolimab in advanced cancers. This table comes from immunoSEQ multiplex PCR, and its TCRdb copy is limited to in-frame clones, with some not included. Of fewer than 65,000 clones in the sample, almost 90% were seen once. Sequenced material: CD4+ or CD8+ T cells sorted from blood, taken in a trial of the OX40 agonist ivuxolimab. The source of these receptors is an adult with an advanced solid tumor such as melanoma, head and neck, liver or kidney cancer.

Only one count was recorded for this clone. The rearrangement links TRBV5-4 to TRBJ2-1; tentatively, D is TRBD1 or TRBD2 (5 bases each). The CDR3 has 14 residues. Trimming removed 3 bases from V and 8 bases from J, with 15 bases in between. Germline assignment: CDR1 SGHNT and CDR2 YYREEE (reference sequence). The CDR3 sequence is CASSSPGPADEQFF. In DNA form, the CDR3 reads TGTGCCAGCAGCTCGCCGGGACCCGCGGATGAGCAGTTCTTC.

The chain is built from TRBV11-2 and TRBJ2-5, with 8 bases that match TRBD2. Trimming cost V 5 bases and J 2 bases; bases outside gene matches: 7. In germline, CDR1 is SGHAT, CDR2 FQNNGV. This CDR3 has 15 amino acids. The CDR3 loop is CASSPGTSEQETQYF. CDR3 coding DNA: TGTGCCAGCAGCCCCGGGACTAGTGAGCAAGAGACCCAGTACTTC. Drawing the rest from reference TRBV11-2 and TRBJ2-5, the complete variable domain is EAGVAQSPRYKIIEKRQSVAFWCNPISGHATLYWYQQILGQGPKLLIQFQNNGVVDDSQLPKDRFSAERLKGVDSTLKIQPAKLEDSAVYLCASSPGTSEQETQYFGPGTRLLVL.

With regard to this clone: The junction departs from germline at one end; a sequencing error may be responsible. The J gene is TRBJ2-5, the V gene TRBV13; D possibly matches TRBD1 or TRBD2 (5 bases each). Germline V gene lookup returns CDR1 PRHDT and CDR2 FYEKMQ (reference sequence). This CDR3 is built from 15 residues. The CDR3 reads CASSLSRGYQETQYF. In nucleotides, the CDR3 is TGTGCCAGCAGCTTAAGCCGGGGCTACCAGGAGACCCAGTACTTC.

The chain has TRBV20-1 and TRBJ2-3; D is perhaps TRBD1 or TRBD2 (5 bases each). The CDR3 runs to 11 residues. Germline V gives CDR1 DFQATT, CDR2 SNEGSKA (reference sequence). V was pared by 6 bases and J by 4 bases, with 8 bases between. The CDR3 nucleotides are TGCAGTGCGGGACCAGCAGATACGCAGTATTTT. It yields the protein CSAGPADTQYF.

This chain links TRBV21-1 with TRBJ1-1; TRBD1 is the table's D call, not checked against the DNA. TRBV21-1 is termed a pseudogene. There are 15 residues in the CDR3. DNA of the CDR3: TGTGCCAGCAGCAGATCGGACAGGGCGAACACTGAAGCTTTCTTT. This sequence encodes CASSRSDRANTEAFF.

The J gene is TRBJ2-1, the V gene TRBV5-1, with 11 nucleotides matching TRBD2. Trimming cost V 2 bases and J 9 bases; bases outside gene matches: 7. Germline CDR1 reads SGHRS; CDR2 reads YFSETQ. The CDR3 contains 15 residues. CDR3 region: CASSFPSGGLIEQFF. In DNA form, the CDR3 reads TGCGCCAGCAGCTTTCCTAGCGGGGGGTTAATTGAGCAGTTCTTC.

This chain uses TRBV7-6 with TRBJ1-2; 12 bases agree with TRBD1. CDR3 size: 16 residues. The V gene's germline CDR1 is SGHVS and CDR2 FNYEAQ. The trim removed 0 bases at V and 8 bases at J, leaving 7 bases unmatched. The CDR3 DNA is TGTGCCAGCAGCTTAGCGCAACCGGGACAGGGGGCCGGCTACACCTTC. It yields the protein CASSLAQPGQGAGYTF.

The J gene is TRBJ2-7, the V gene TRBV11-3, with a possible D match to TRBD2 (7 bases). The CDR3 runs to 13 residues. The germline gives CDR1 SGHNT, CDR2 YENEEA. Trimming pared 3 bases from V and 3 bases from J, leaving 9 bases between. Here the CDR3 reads CASSLGGGYEQYF. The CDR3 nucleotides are TGTGCCAGCAGCTTGGGAGGGGGCTACGAGCAGTACTTC.

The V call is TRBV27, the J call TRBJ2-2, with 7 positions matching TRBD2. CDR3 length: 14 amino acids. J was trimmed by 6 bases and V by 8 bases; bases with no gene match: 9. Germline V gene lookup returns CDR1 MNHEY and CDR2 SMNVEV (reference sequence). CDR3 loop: CASGRLAPSGELFF. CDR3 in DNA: TGTGCCAGCGGGAGACTAGCTCCCTCCGGGGAGCTGTTTTTT.

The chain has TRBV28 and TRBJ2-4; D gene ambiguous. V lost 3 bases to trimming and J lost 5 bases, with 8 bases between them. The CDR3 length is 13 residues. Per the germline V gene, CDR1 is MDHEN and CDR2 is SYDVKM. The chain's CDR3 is CASSLQPQNIQYF. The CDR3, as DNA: TGTGCCAGCAGTTTGCAGCCTCAAAACATTCAGTACTTC.

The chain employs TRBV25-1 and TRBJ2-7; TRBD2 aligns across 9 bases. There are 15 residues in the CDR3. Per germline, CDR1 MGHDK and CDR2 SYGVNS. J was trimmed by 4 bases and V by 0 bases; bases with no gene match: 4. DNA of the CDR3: TGTGCCAGCAGTGAATATCGGAGCGGGAGGTACGAGCAGTACTTC. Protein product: CASSEYRSGRYEQYF.

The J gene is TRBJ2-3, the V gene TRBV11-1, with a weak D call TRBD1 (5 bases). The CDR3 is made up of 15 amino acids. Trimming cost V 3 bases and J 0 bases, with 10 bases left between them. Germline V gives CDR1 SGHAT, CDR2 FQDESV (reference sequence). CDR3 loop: CASSFRQRSTDTQYF. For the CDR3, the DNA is TGTGCCAGCAGCTTCCGACAGCGCAGCACAGATACGCAGTATTTT.

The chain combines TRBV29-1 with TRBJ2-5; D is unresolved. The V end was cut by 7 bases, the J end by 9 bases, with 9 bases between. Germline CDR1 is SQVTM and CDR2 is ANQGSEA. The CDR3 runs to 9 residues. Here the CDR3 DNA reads TGCAGCGCGCGTACGGCCCAGTACTTC. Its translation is CSARTAQYF.

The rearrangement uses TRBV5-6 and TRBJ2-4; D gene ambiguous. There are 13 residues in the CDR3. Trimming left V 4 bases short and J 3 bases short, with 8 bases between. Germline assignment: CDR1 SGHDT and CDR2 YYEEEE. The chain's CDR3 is CASSLLGKNIQYF. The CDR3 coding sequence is TGTGCCAGCAGCCTTCTAGGCAAAAACATTCAGTACTTC.

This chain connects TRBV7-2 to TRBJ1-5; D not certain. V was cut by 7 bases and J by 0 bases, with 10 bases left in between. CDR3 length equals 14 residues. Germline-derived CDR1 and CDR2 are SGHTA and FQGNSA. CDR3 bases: TGTGCCAGCACCTGGACGGATAGCAATCAGCCCCAGCATTTT. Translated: CASTWTDSNQPQHF. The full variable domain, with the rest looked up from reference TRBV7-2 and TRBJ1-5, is GAGVSQSPSNKVTEKGKDVELRCDPISGHTALYWYRQSLGQGLEFLIYFQGNSAPDKSGLPSDRFSAERTGGSVSTLTIQRTQQEDSAVYLCASTWTDSNQPQHFGDGTRLSIL.

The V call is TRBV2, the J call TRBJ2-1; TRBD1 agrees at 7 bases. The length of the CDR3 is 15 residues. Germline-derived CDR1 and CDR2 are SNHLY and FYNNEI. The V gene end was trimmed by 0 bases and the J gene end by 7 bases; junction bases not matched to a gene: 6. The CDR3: CASSEAWDRRNEQFF. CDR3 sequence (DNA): TGTGCCAGCAGTGAAGCGTGGGACAGAAGGAATGAGCAGTTCTTC.

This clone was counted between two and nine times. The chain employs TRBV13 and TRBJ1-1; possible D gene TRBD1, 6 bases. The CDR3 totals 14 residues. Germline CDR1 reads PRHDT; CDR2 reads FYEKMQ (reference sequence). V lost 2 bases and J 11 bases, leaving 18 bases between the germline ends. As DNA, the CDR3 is TGTGCCAGCAGCTTATCCACTACAGGGTGGGTGGCTTTCTTT. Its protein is CASSLSTTGWVAFF.

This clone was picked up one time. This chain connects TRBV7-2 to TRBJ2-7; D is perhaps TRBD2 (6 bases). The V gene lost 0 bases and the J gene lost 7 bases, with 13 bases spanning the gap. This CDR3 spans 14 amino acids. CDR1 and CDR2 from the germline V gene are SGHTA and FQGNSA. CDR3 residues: CASSLAGGPSEQYF. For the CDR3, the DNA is TGTGCCAGCAGCTTAGCGGGGGGTCCCTCGGAGCAGTACTTC.

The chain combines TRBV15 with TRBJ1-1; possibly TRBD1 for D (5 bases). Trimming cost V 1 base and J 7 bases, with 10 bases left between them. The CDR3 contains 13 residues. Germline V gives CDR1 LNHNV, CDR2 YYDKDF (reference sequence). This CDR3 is CATSRAGGVEAFF. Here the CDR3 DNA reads TGTGCCACCAGCAGAGCAGGAGGGGTTGAAGCTTTCTTT.

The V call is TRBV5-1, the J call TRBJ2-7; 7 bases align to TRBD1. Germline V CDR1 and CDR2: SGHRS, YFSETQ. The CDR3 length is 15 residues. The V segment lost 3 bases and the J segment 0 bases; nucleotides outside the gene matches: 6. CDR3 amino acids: CASSSGQRPSYEQYF. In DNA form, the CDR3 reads TGCGCCAGCAGCTCGGGACAGCGTCCCTCCTACGAGCAGTACTTC.

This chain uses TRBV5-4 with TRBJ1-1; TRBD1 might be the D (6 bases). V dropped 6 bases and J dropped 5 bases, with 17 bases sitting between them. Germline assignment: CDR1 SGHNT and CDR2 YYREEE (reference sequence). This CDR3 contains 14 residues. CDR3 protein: CASTIRGVRTEAFF. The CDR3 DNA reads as TGTGCCAGCACTATCAGGGGAGTACGGACTGAAGCTTTCTTT. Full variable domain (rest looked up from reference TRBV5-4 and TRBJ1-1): ETGVTQSPTHLIKTRGQQVTLRCSSQSGHNTVSWYQQALGQGPQFIFQYYREEENGRGNFPPRFSGLQFPNYSSELNVNALELDDSALYLCASTIRGVRTEAFFGQGTRLTVV.

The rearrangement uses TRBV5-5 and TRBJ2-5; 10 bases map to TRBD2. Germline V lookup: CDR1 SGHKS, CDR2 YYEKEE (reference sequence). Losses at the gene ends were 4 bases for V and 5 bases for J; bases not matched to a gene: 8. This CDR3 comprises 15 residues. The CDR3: CASSIGLAAGETQYF. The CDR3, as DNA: TGTGCCAGCAGCATCGGACTAGCGGCGGGGGAGACCCAGTACTTC.

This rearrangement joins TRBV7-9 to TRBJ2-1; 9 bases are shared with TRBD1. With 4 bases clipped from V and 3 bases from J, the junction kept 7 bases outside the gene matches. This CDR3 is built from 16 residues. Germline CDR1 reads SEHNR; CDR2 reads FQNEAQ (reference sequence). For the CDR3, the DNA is TGTGCCAGCAGCTCAGGATGGGACAGGGACTACAATGAGCAGTTCTTC. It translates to CASSSGWDRDYNEQFF.

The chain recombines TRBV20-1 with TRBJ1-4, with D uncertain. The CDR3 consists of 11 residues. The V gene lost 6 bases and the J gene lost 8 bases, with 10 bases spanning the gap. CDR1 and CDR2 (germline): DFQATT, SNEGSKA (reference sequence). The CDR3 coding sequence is TGCAGTGCATCCGCGGACGAAAAACTGTTTTTT. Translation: CSASADEKLFF.

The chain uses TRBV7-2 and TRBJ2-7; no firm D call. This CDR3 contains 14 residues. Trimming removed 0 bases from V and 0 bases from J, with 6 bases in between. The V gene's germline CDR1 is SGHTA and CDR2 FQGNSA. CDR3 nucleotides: TGTGCCAGCAGCTTAGCCCCGCCCTCCTACGAGCAGTACTTC. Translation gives CASSLAPPSYEQYF. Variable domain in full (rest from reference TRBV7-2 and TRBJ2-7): GAGVSQSPSNKVTEKGKDVELRCDPISGHTALYWYRQSLGQGLEFLIYFQGNSAPDKSGLPSDRFSAERTGGSVSTLTIQRTQQEDSAVYLCASSLAPPSYEQYFGPGTRLTVT.

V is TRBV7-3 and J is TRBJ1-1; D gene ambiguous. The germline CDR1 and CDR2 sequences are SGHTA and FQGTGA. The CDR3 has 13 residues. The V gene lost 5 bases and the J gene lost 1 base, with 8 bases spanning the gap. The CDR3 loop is CASSLGKNTEAFF. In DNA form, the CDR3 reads TGTGCCAGCAGCCTCGGTAAGAACACTGAAGCTTTCTTT.